The clone carrying this TCR beta chain was observed a handful of times. These data are taken from a study of blood T cell repertoires in COVID-19. Whole-study context: Material from acute and convalescent COVID-19 was sourced from the United States, Italy and Spain. T cells, B-cell-depleted T cells, or PBMCs supplied cDNA or gDNA.

Under the authors' procedure: Estimation of nucleated cell counts relied on the amplification of reference gene primers. Only in-frame clones appear in the TCRdb table, and some are missing; sequencing was by immunoSEQ multiplex PCR. The V and J calls and the clone size are those of that table, but D and trimming were determined from the DNA. The sample has roughly 70,000 clones; roughly 74% are singletons. Sequenced: peripheral blood. The sequence was obtained from a human donor in a cohort sampled during active COVID-19.

This chain's CDR3 is CASSIEGGYQETQYF. CDR3 nucleotides: TGTGCCAGCAGCATCGAGGGCGGTTACCAAGAGACCCAGTACTTC. The chain couples TRBV7-2 to TRBJ2-5, with a weak D call TRBD2 (5 bases). Germline V gene data show CDR1 as SGHTA and CDR2 as FQGNSA. V dropped 5 bases and J dropped 0 bases, with 13 bases sitting between them. The CDR3 runs to 15 residues.